This T cell receptor beta chain was obtained from a study of beta chain features in type 1 diabetes (dated by TCRdb to between 2017 and 2018). Background for the entire study: Patients and healthy donors did not differ in mean age, gender distribution, total cell number or subset yield. The study compared the TCRB repertoires of sorted circulating CD4+ T cell subsets in recently diagnosed type 1 diabetes patients with those in matched healthy donors. A total of roughly 100 million sorted cells were examined across all samples, and the number of cells per subset was strongly correlated with RNA yield. Regulatory and stem cell-like memory subsets were isolated from only 8 patients and about eight healthy donors, whereas naive and central memory subsets came from all 30 or so donors.

This clone was observed once. This receptor's antigen is unknown. The sample holds no much larger clone one base away, and base qualities are not on file. From each donor, a single peripheral blood sample of about 100 mL on average was drawn into heparinised tubes. A BD FACSAria II and a panel including CD45RO, CCR7, CD25, CD127, CD95 and CD27 were used to sort naive, central memory, regulatory and stem cell-like memory CD4+ T cells. All sorted populations exceeded 95% purity. PBMCs were isolated immediately by Lymphoprep density gradient centrifugation and stained directly without culture. To minimize batch effects, samples were stained and sorted in pairs, one healthy donor with one patient per experiment. All of the isolated RNA was reverse transcribed with the High Capacity cDNA Reverse Transcription Kit, so expressed TCRB transcripts were sequenced. Deep immunoSEQ sequencing was applied to naive, central memory and regulatory T cell samples, giving an average of about 3.4 million total reads per sample. Sorted cells were lysed in RLT buffer, and RNA was extracted using DNase-treated RNeasy Micro or Mini kits according to cell number. Each cell subset was processed separately to prevent cross-contamination, with patient and healthy donor samples processed together. The immunoSEQ multiplex PCR was used to amplify TCRB sequences from cDNA, generating 87-bp fragments that spanned the CDR3 region. Amplicons were sequenced on the Illumina HiSeq platform. The source study handled its data this way. PCR bias was corrected computationally using synthetic template baselines, and reads within Hamming distance 2 were collapsed, with unmergeable singletons discarded. By aligning reads against IMGT, V, D and J genes, CDR3 length, and insertions or deletions at six rearrangement sites were assigned. Within each subset, clonotype counts were normalized to sorted cell number, and only after that were true diversity and Gini coefficients computed with the tcR R package. The overlap coefficient, calculated on TCRB nucleotide sequences, was used to quantify repertoire sharing. Out-of-frame TCRB sequences from naive cells were analyzed as a proxy for the pre-selection repertoire. Entries here come from immuneACCESS through TCRdb and include only in-frame sequences with V and J called. Some clones fail to appear in such tables; in the studies checked, an unresolved V gene covers under half of the shortfall, and the cause of the remainder is unknown. The DNA gave D and trimming, while V, J and clone size come from that table. For this sample the table gives a few hundred thousand clones, of which around 14% were detected only once. Roughly 0.019% of the sample goes to the ten largest clones.

Results the study describes overall, beyond this receptor: HLA sub-analyses involved small numbers of individuals, so any influence of HLA type on TCRB rearrangement remained unresolved. Shorter templates might have been favored by PCR, but patient and control samples were amplified and corrected together, so both groups would have been affected equally by any skew. Patients with type 1 diabetes made fewer insertions and deleted more nucleotides at VDJ recombination sites, implying thymic rearrangement abnormalities. Type 1 diabetes patients showed a moderate but significant shortening of TCRB CDR3 length in all four CD4+ subsets. The naive, central memory and regulatory TCRB repertoires appeared to resemble one another more closely among patients than among healthy donors. Because cDNA was sequenced instead of genomic DNA, highly expressing activated cells could be over-represented, though the groups showed no difference in activation or CD3 levels.

According to the germline V gene, CDR1 reads SGHRS and CDR2 reads YFSETQ. V has 0 bases trimmed and J has 1 base trimmed; junction bases matching no gene number 1. The CDR3 spans 15 residues, from the cysteine through the phenylalanine. The kept DNA is CDR3 alone, 45 bases in frame from the first base. This receptor chain uses TRBV5-1 and TRBJ2-3, with 8 junctional bases fitting TRBD1. The sample consisted of naive CD4+ T cells from blood. The sample's cell subset or site, from its label and the paper: true naive CD4+ T cells. The clonotype was recovered from a man aged 30 to 39 with type 1 diabetes. The DNA sequence is TGCGCCAGCAGCTTGGTGGGACAGGGCACAGATACGCAGTATTTT. It codes for CASSLVGQGTDTQYF.